One and the same sample provided the 20 T cell receptor beta chains below, sequenced in a study of cytomegalovirus exposure and HLA in healthy donors. Some clones are missing from TCRdb's copy, which holds only in-frame ones; the method was immunoSEQ multiplex PCR. Among roughly 260,000 clones listed, about 90% were seen once. Sequenced material: PBMCs. These receptors came from a woman aged 18-35 years in good health and CMV-seronegative.

The rearrangement uses TRBV2 and TRBJ2-2; 10 nucleotides agree with TRBD2. The germline CDR1 and CDR2 sequences are SNHLY and FYNNEI. The CDR3 totals 18 residues. The J segment lost 5 bases and the V segment lost 7 bases, leaving 16 bases of the junction unmatched. The CDR3 sequence: CASNLNRLKRGGTGELFF. In DNA, the CDR3 is TGTGCCAGCAACCTCAACCGCCTTAAGCGGGGGGGTACCGGGGAGCTGTTTTTT.

The V and J genes are TRBV6-5 and TRBJ2-2; unclear D gene. Deletions cut 0 bases from V and 8 bases from J, with 4 bases between. The germline V gene has CDR1 MNHEY and CDR2 SVGAGI. This CDR3 has 12 amino acids. The CDR3 protein is CASSYSRGELFF. The CDR3, as DNA: TGTGCCAGCAGTTACTCGAGAGGGGAGCTGTTTTTT.

The chain has TRBV7-3 and TRBJ1-6, with 7 bases fitting TRBD1. Germline V lookup: CDR1 SGHTA, CDR2 FQGTGA. This CDR3 spans 15 amino acids. The V segment lost 5 bases and the J segment 7 bases; nucleotides outside the gene matches: 8. Here the CDR3 reads CASSPTGTENSPLHF. CDR3 nucleotide sequence: TGTGCCAGCAGCCCGACCGGGACAGAAAATTCACCCCTCCACTTT.

This chain joins TRBV6-5 and TRBJ1-5; 10 positions agree with TRBD1. Trimming took 7 bases from V and 5 from J; bases not matched to a gene: 2. CDR3 length: 13 residues. The germline gives CDR1 MNHEY, CDR2 SVGAGI. The CDR3: CASKGTGDQPQHF. The CDR3 region has the DNA TGTGCCAGCAAAGGGACAGGGGATCAGCCCCAGCATTTT.

The chain combines TRBV6-5 with TRBJ2-7; 7 positions agree with TRBD1. This CDR3 has 15 amino acids. Germline V lookup: CDR1 MNHEY, CDR2 SVGAGI. With 2 bases clipped from V and 4 bases from J, the junction kept 8 bases outside the gene matches. The CDR3 here is CASSYGQDLGYEQYF. The DNA of the CDR3 is TGTGCCAGCAGTTACGGACAGGATCTAGGGTACGAGCAGTACTTC.

This clone appeared a single time. The rearrangement joins TRBV29-1 to TRBJ1-5; D gene unclear. The CDR3 runs 12 residues. V was shortened by 2 bases and J by 6 bases, with 8 bases between the two germline ends. Germline V gene lookup returns CDR1 SQVTM and CDR2 ANQGSEA. The CDR3 region has the DNA TGCAGCGTTGAAACCCTCGGTCAGCCCCAGCATTTT. Protein: CSVETLGQPQHF.

V and J are TRBV5-1 and TRBJ1-1, with 8 bases lining up with TRBD1. The CDR3 totals 16 residues. Germline CDR1 and CDR2: SGHRS and YFSETQ. The V segment lost 4 bases and the J segment 4 bases; nucleotides outside the gene matches: 12. The chain's CDR3 is CASSTARTGMGTEAFF. As DNA, the CDR3 is TGCGCCAGCAGCACGGCCCGGACAGGGATGGGCACTGAAGCTTTCTTT. The complete variable domain, with remaining parts taken from reference TRBV5-1 and TRBJ1-1, reads KAGVTQTPRYLIKTRGQQVTLSCSPISGHRSVSWYQQTPGQGLQFLFEYFSETQRNKGNFPGRFSGRQFSNSRSEMNVSTLELGDSALYLCASSTARTGMGTEAFFGQGTRLTVV.

The count of this clone is one. This chain connects TRBV28 to TRBJ1-6; D is unclear. V was clipped by 7 bases and J by 13 bases, with 26 bases between them. This CDR3 region has 16 residues. In germline, CDR1 is MDHEN, CDR2 SYDVKM. CDR3 DNA sequence: TGTGCCAGCACCCTCGGAGGCCGCGGGCTTGGGTTTCCCCTCCACTTT. It translates to CASTLGGRGLGFPLHF.

The chain links TRBV5-4 to TRBJ2-3, with D possibly being TRBD1 (5 bases). CDR1 and CDR2 (germline): SGHNT, YYREEE (reference sequence). The V gene lost 1 base and the J gene lost 4 bases, with 7 bases spanning the gap. The CDR3 loop spans 13 amino acids. Here the CDR3 DNA reads TGTGCCAGCAGCTTGCAGGGATCAGATACGCAGTATTTT. Its translation is CASSLQGSDTQYF.

J is TRBJ1-5 and V is TRBV5-5; 7 positions agree with TRBD1. Germline V gene data show CDR1 as SGHKS and CDR2 as YYEKEE (reference sequence). The CDR3 contains 13 residues. V lost 4 bases, J lost 8 bases, and 6 bases stayed unmatched. The CDR3, as DNA: TGTGCCAGCAGCCCGACAGGGATCGAGCCCCAGCATTTT. It codes for CASSPTGIEPQHF.

The rearrangement uses TRBV9 and TRBJ1-2; 8 bases are a match to TRBD1. The J segment lost 4 bases and the V segment lost 3 bases, leaving 5 bases of the junction unmatched. CDR1 and CDR2 from the germline V gene are SGDLS and YYNGEE. The CDR3 is made up of 14 amino acids. The CDR3 coding sequence is TGTGCCAGCAGCGAGGGACAGGCGGGCTATGGCTACACCTTC. Residues: CASSEGQAGYGYTF.

V usage is TRBV9 and J usage is TRBJ1-5, with D possibly being TRBD1 (5 bases). Germline CDR1 and CDR2: SGDLS and YYNGEE. The CDR3 has 14 residues. V gave up 4 bases and J gave up 3 bases, with 11 bases separating them. The CDR3, as DNA: TGTGCCAGCAGCTCCCGGGACTACAATCAGCCCCAGCATTTT. Protein product: CASSSRDYNQPQHF. Combining the CDR3 with reference TRBV9 and TRBJ1-5 gives the whole variable domain DSGVTQTPKHLITATGQRVTLRCSPRSGDLSVYWYQQSLDQGLQFLIQYYNGEERAKGNILERFSAQQFPDLHSELNLSSLELGDSALYFCASSSRDYNQPQHFGDGTRLSIL.

V is TRBV28 and J is TRBJ1-3; no reliable D call. V lost 4 bases and J 0 bases, leaving 16 bases between the germline ends. This CDR3 contains 17 residues. CDR1 is MDHEN and CDR2 is SYDVKM in the germline V gene. The CDR3 coding sequence is TGTGCCAGCAGTTCGCCCCACCATAGTAACTCTGGAAACACCATATATTTT. Its protein is CASSSPHHSNSGNTIYF.

The chain combines TRBV5-4 with TRBJ1-2; 9 bases line up with TRBD1. Germline values: CDR1 SGHNT, CDR2 YYREEE (reference sequence). Germline trimming cut 0 bases from V and 4 bases from J; bases unmatched to any gene: 7. The CDR3 covers 16 residues. The CDR3 is CASSLEAGTGLYGYTF. The CDR3 coding sequence is TGTGCCAGCAGCTTGGAAGCCGGGACAGGGCTCTATGGCTACACCTTC.

This chain joins TRBV19 and TRBJ2-3, with D tentatively TRBD1 (5 bases). V lost 5 bases and J 1 base, leaving 19 bases between the germline ends. CDR3 length equals 17 residues. The germline V gene has CDR1 LNHDA and CDR2 SQIVND (reference sequence). The CDR3 region has the DNA TGTGCCAGTAGTCCCGCCAGTTCCCCGACAGGCACAGATACGCAGTATTTT. Its translation is CASSPASSPTGTDTQYF. The full variable domain, with the rest looked up from reference TRBV19 and TRBJ2-3, is DGGITQSPKYLFRKEGQNVTLSCEQNLNHDAMYWYRQDPGQGLRLIYYSQIVNDFQKGDIAEGYSVSREKKESFPLTVTSAQKNPTAFYLCASSPASSPTGTDTQYFGPGTRLTVL.

The rearrangement links TRBV4-1 to TRBJ2-7; a possible D gene is TRBD2 (6 bases). Looked up from germline, CDR1 is MGHRA and CDR2 is YSYEKL. The V end was cut by 0 bases, the J end by 6 bases, with 15 bases between. The CDR3 covers 15 residues. The CDR3 protein is CASSQEGGFISEQYF. DNA for the CDR3: TGCGCCAGCAGCCAAGAAGGAGGGTTTATCTCCGAGCAGTACTTC.

The rearrangement uses TRBV28 and TRBJ1-1, with 7 bases matching TRBD1. CDR3 length: 15 residues. The V gene end was trimmed by 7 bases and the J gene end by 4 bases; junction bases not matched to a gene: 12. In germline, CDR1 is MDHEN, CDR2 SYDVKM. DNA for the CDR3: TGTGCCAGCATACCAAGATCCAGGGGGGCCACTGAAGCTTTCTTT. It codes for CASIPRSRGATEAFF.

This chain uses TRBV11-2 with TRBJ2-5; D is possibly TRBD2 (5 bases). Between the trimmed V and J ends, which lost 5 bases and 3 bases, there was a span of 13 bases. This CDR3 is built from 14 residues. Germline CDR1 reads SGHAT; CDR2 reads FQNNGV. The CDR3 DNA follows: TGTGCCAGCAGCACCCTGGGTAGCGAAGAGACCCAGTACTTC. The encoded protein is CASSTLGSEETQYF.

The V call is TRBV28, the J call TRBJ2-2; 7 bases line up with TRBD1. CDR1 is MDHEN, CDR2 SYDVKM, per germline. After removal of 7 bases from V and 4 bases from J, the junction contained 12 bases not matched to a gene. The CDR3 spans 16 residues. CDR3 coding DNA: TGTGCCAGCACATTATATTCGGGACAGCCCACCGGGGAGCTGTTTTTT. It is translated as CASTLYSGQPTGELFF.

The chain has TRBV11-2 and TRBJ2-7; 10 positions match TRBD1. CDR3 length equals 14 residues. V trimming: 5 bases; J trimming: 2 bases; junction bases outside the gene matches: 3. Germline V lookup: CDR1 SGHAT, CDR2 FQNNGV. CDR3 in amino acids: CASSHGQGAYEQYF. CDR3 DNA sequence: TGTGCCAGCAGCCACGGACAGGGGGCCTACGAGCAGTACTTC.